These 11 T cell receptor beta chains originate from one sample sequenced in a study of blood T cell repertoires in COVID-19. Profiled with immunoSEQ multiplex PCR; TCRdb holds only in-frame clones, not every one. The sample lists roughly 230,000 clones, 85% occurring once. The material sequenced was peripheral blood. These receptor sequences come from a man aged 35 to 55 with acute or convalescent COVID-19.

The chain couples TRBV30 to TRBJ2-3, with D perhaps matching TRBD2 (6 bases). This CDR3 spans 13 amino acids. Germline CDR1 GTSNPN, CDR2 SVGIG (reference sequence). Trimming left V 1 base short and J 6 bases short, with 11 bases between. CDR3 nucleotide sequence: TGTGCCTGGAGTGGCGGGGTGGAGGATACGCAGTATTTT. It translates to CAWSGGVEDTQYF.

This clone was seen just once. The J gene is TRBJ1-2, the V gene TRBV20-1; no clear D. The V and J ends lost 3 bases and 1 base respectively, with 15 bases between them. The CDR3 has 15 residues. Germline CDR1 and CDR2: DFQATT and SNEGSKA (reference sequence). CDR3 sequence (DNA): TGCAGTGCTAGTACCCAGGCAGATATTAACTATGGCTACACCTTC. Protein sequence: CSASTQADINYGYTF.

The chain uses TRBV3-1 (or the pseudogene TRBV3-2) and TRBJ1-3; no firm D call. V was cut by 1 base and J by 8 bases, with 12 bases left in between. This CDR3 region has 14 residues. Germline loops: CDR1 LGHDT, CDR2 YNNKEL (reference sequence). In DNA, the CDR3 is TGTGCCAGCAGCCAAGTGTCAGGTGAAGACACCATATATTTT. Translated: CASSQVSGEDTIYF.

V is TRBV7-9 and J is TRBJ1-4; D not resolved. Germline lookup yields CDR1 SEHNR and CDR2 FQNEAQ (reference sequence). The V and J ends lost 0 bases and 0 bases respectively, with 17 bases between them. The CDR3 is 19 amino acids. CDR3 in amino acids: CASSLAGERILPTNEKLFF. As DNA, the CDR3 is TGTGCCAGCAGCTTAGCAGGAGAAAGGATACTCCCAACTAATGAAAAACTGTTTTTT.

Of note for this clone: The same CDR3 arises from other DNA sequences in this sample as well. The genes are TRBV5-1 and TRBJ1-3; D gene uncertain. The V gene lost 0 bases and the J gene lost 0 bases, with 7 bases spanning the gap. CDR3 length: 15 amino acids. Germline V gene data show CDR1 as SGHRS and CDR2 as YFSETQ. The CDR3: CASSLDGSSGNTIYF. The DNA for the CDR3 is TGCGCCAGCAGCTTGGACGGTAGCTCTGGAAACACCATATATTTT. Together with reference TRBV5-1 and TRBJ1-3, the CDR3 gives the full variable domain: KAGVTQTPRYLIKTRGQQVTLSCSPISGHRSVSWYQQTPGQGLQFLFEYFSETQRNKGNFPGRFSGRQFSNSRSEMNVSTLELGDSALYLCASSLDGSSGNTIYFGEGSWLTVV.

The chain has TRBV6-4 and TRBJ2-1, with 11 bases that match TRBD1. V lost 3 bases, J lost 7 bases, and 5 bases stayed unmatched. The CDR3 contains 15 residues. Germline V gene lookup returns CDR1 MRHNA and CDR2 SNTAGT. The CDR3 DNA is TGTGCCAGCAGTGAGGCGGGACAGGGGGTGAATGAGCAGTTCTTC. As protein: CASSEAGQGVNEQFF.

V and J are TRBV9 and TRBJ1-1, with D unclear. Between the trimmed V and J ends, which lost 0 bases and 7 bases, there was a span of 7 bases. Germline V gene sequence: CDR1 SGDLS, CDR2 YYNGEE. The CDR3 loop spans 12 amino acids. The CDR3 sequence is CASSVAYGEAFF. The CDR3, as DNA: TGTGCCAGCAGCGTAGCTTACGGTGAAGCTTTCTTT.

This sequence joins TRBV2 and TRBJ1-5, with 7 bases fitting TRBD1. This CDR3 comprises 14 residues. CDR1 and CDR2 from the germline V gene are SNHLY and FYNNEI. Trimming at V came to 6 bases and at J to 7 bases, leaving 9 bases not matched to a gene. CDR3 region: CASSLTGRIQPQHF. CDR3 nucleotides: TGTGCCAGCAGCCTGACAGGGCGTATCCAGCCCCAGCATTTT.

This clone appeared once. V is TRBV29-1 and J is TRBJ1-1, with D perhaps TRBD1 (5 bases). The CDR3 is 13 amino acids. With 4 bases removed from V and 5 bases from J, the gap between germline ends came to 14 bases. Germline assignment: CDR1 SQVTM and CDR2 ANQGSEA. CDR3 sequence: CSVAWWGLTEAFF. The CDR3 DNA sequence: TGCAGCGTTGCATGGTGGGGACTAACTGAAGCTTTCTTT.

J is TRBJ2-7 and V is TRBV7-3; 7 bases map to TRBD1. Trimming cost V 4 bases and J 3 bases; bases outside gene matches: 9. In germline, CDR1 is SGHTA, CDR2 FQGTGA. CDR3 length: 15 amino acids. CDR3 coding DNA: TGTGCCAGCAGCTACCGGGACAGCTCATTCTACGAGCAGTACTTC. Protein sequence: CASSYRDSSFYEQYF.

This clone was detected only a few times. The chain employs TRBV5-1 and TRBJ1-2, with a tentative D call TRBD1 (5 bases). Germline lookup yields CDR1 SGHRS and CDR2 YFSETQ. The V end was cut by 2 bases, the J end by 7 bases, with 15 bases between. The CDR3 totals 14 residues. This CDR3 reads CASSFGLEGFGYTF. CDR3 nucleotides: TGCGCCAGCAGCTTTGGTCTGGAGGGGTTTGGCTACACCTTC.